This T cell receptor beta chain stems from a study of STAT5B mutations in CD4+ large granular lymphocyte leukemia (dated by TCRdb to between 2021 and 2024). At the level of the whole study: Among the healthy controls, the CDR3 'QG' motif was associated with a particular HLA allele. TCRbeta repertoires of CD4+ T-cell large granular lymphocyte leukemia patients were compared with those of healthy blood donors. Flow cytometry on FACSCanto II or FACSVerse showed that the purified fractions were more than 95% pure among lymphocytes. What the authors observed across the whole study: Enrichment of TRBV06-family usage was observed among the top patient clones (8/27) relative to healthy controls (2/35). The data were not HLA-matched, and the higher clonality in CD4+ T-LGLL than in CD8+ T-LGLL could be due to the relatively small sample size. Main leukemic clonotypes were private to each patient, although less than 30% of the main leukemic clonotypes were found at low frequency in the non-leukemic repertoires of other patients. Compared with healthy CD4+ repertoires, CD4-sorted patient repertoires appeared more clonal, and this difference remained even after the putative leukemic clones were removed.

TCRbeta rearrangements were sequenced from genomic DNA using the immunoSEQ assay at survey resolution. On the authors' methods: A lowest detectable productive clonotype frequency of 2.59 x 10-5 was observed in the TCR sequencing data. Only productive TCRbeta rearrangements, defined as complete and in-frame sequences, were included in the analyses. Simpson clonality, calculated in the immunoSEQ Analyzer version 3.0, was used as the measure of sample clonality. Clones were grouped by frequency into very rare, small, medium, large (1-20%) or hyperexpanded (>20%) categories. Generation probabilities were estimated with OLGA 1.2.3, V-gene circos plots were made with VDJtools, specificities were searched in VDJdb, and CDR3 motifs were identified with GLIPH. The immuneACCESS repertoire file appears here via TCRdb, limited to in-frame rearrangements. These files lack a portion of the clones; in checked studies, under half of the deficit traces to unresolved V genes, and the cause of the others is not known. V, J and clone size are taken as reported in that table, and D and trimming were inferred from the DNA itself. The sample records under 40,000 clones, about four fifths of which are singletons. Over 2% of the sample is taken by the ten largest.

As concerns this clone: Its antigen is still unknown. Base qualities are not recorded, but no much larger clone differs from it by a single base.

Inclusive of the bounding cysteine and phenylalanine, the CDR3 is 14 residues long. The CDR3 DNA has 42 bases and is translated from base 1. The germline V end is reduced by 5 bases and the J end by 4 bases; junction bases left unmatched: 5. CDR1 is given as SGHKS and CDR2 as YYEKEE, both from the germline V gene (reference sequence). The healthy control group was made up of around 34 blood donors, and the Finnish Red Cross blood service supplied their buffy coats. All TCR-sequenced material derived from peripheral blood: patient blood samples and healthy donor buffy coats. Ficoll-Hypaque gradient centrifugation was used to isolate peripheral blood mononuclear cells. CD4+ cells were magnetically purified from the buffy coats of healthy controls. Genomic DNA was extracted with the Gentra Puregene Cell and Tissue kit and quantified on a Qubit 2.0 fluorometer.

The sequencing sample was made of CD4+ T cells from blood buffy coats. Here the chain combines TRBV5-5 and TRBJ1-4; the junction holds 7 bases that match TRBD1. The source of this sequence is a human donor in good health. The DNA is as follows: TGTGCCAGCAGGTCCGGGACAGTTAATGAAAAACTGTTTTTT. This gives the protein CASRSGTVNEKLFF.